Presented here are 23 T cell receptor beta chains from one specimen sequenced in a study of identical twins. TCRdb used MiXCR to reprocess the 5' RACE reads, holding one entry per CDR3 protein. The sample has nearly 650,000 distinct CDR3 sequences, under 8.5% seen once. This sample also belongs to another study, concerning yellow fever vaccine responses in identical twins.

The sequenced material came from PBMCs. The receptors stem from a woman between 18 and 29 years old in good health.

This clonotype was observed many times. This rearrangement joins TRBV25-1 to TRBJ2-3, with TRBD1 matching over 8 bases. The CDR3 has 13 residues. Trimming cost V 7 bases and J 3 bases; bases outside gene matches: 3. CDR1 and CDR2 (germline): MGHDK, SYGVNS. The CDR3 spells CASIRTGTDTQYF. As DNA, the CDR3 is TGTGCCAGCATACGGACAGGGACAGATACGCAGTATTTT.

This clonotype was seen a handful of times. This chain joins TRBV6-1 and TRBJ2-2; 8 bases fit TRBD2. Unmatched junction bases numbered 16, after V lost 10 bases and J lost 6 bases. Germline V CDR1 and CDR2: MNHNS, SASEGT. This CDR3 has 16 amino acids. The CDR3 is CATNWGSGSQAGELFF. The CDR3 DNA reads as TGTGCCACCAACTGGGGGAGCGGGAGTCAGGCCGGGGAGCTGTTTTTT.

V gene TRBV10-3 combines with J gene TRBJ2-7, with TRBD2 matching 10 bases. Germline CDR1 ENHRY, CDR2 SYGVKD. The CDR3 length is 13 residues. Trimming at V came to 8 bases and at J to 0 bases, leaving 1 base not matched to a gene. The chain's CDR3 is CAISSGSSYEQYF. As DNA, the CDR3 is TGTGCCATCTCTAGCGGGAGCTCCTACGAGCAGTACTTC.

This clonotype has just a few counts. This chain joins TRBV7-6 and TRBJ2-1; tentatively, D is TRBD2 (5 bases). Trimming took 5 bases from V and 6 from J, leaving 17 bases between them. This CDR3 is 15 amino acids long. CDR1 and CDR2 from the germline V gene are SGHVS and FNYEAQ. The CDR3 loop is CASSIYRTSSNEQFF. DNA of the CDR3: TGTGCCAGCAGCATTTATCGGACTTCTTCCAATGAGCAGTTCTTC. The full variable domain, with the rest looked up from reference TRBV7-6 and TRBJ2-1, is GAGVSQSPRYKVTKRGQDVALRCDPISGHVSLYWYRQALGQGPEFLTYFNYEAQQDKSGLPNDRFSAERPEGSISTLTIQRTEQRDSAMYRCASSIYRTSSNEQFFGPGTRLTVL.

This clonotype has a count of ten or more. This rearrangement joins TRBV4-2 to TRBJ2-3; 15 bases align to TRBD2. The CDR3 length is 20 residues. Losses at the gene ends were 0 bases for V and 0 bases for J; bases not matched to a gene: 7. Germline V gives CDR1 LGHNA, CDR2 YNFKEQ. CDR3 sequence (DNA): TGTGCCAGCAGCCAAGATGGGTCCGGGACTAGCGGGGGGAGCACAGATACGCAGTATTTT. Protein product: CASSQDGSGTSGGSTDTQYF.

Ten or more counts support this clonotype. V is TRBV5-1 and J is TRBJ1-1; D unclear. Trimming took off 0 bases at V and 0 bases at J, with 9 bases between the two ends. There are 15 residues in the CDR3. Germline lookup yields CDR1 SGHRS and CDR2 YFSETQ. The CDR3 nucleotides read TGCGCCAGCAGCTTGGATCTGGGGATGAACACTGAAGCTTTCTTT. It codes for CASSLDLGMNTEAFF.

This clonotype was seen more than once but under ten times. The genes are TRBV24-1 and TRBJ2-1, with 10 positions matching TRBD2. Germline V gives CDR1 KGHDR, CDR2 SFDVKD. The CDR3 extends over 19 amino acids. V lost 5 bases to trimming and J lost 4 bases; unmatched junction nucleotides: 16. The CDR3: CATSATSGTSATLYNEQFF. The CDR3 nucleotides read TGTGCCACCAGTGCTACTAGCGGGACCAGCGCCACTCTTTACAATGAGCAGTTCTTC.

This clonotype appeared a single time. V and J are TRBV5-1 and TRBJ1-2, with a tentative D call TRBD1 (6 bases). The CDR3 loop spans 14 amino acids. Germline V gene data show CDR1 as SGHRS and CDR2 as YFSETQ. V was trimmed by 1 base and J by 4 bases, leaving 11 bases between them. In nucleotides, the CDR3 is TGCGCCAGCAGCTTGTTGCAGGGGTCCTATGGCTACACCTTC. This codes for CASSLLQGSYGYTF.

This clonotype was recorded many times. The chain is built from TRBV5-6 and TRBJ2-7; 10 bases match TRBD1. CDR1 is SGHDT, CDR2 YYEEEE, per germline. V trimming: 9 bases; J trimming: 4 bases; junction bases outside the gene matches: 7. CDR3 length: 13 residues. DNA of the CDR3: TGTGCCATCAGACAGGGGGCTTTATACGAGCAGTACGTC. It codes for CAIRQGALYEQYV.

This clonotype was detected many times. The chain has TRBV12-3 or TRBV12-4 and TRBJ1-2; D remains unclear. The CDR3 has 14 amino acids. V was pared by 6 bases and J by 8 bases, with 19 bases between. For the CDR3, the DNA is TGTGCCAGCAGCGAGATAGATCTGAGGAAGGGCTACACCTTC. Encoded protein: CASSEIDLRKGYTF.

This clonotype has ten or more counts. V gene TRBV3-1 combines with J gene TRBJ2-1, with TRBD2 matching over 7 bases. The V and J ends lost 6 bases and 0 bases, in that order; junction bases with no gene match: 11. Per germline, CDR1 LGHDT and CDR2 YNNKEL (reference sequence). This CDR3 is built from 17 residues. CDR3 protein: CASRAAGLGGSYNEQFF. DNA of the CDR3: TGTGCCAGCAGGGCAGCGGGATTGGGGGGCTCCTACAATGAGCAGTTCTTC.

This clonotype was counted many times. V gene TRBV5-1 combines with J gene TRBJ1-3; D remains ambiguous. Germline V gene lookup returns CDR1 SGHRS and CDR2 YFSETQ. The V end lost 4 bases, the J end lost 0 bases, and 14 bases lay between the germline ends. The CDR3 is 16 amino acids. The CDR3 here is CASSLAGHSSGNTIYF. The CDR3, as DNA: TGCGCCAGCAGCCTGGCAGGCCACAGCTCTGGAAACACCATATATTTT.

The chain uses TRBV12-3 or TRBV12-4 and TRBJ2-7, with 10 bases lining up with TRBD2. The CDR3 has 15 amino acids. The ends lost 5 bases at V and 4 bases at J; junction bases unmatched: 8. CDR3 protein: CASSIRLAGGYEQYF. CDR3 bases: TGTGCCAGCAGTATCCGACTAGCGGGTGGGTACGAGCAGTACTTC.

The gene calls are TRBV27 and TRBJ1-2; no reliable D call. V shed 0 bases and J shed 5 bases, with 10 bases lying between them. Looked up from germline, CDR1 is MNHEY and CDR2 is SMNVEV (reference sequence). The CDR3 consists of 14 residues. Here the CDR3 reads CASSLSVPRYGYTF. The CDR3 region has the DNA TGTGCCAGCAGTTTATCGGTCCCCCGGTATGGCTACACCTTC.

This clonotype was recorded a few times. This rearrangement joins TRBV21-1 to TRBJ1-2. TRBV21-1 is tagged as a pseudogene. This CDR3 contains 12 residues. CDR3 in amino acids: CASSYMGYGYTF. The DNA of the CDR3 is TGTGCCAGCAGCTATATGGGCTATGGCTACACCTTC.

This rearrangement joins TRBV7-8 to TRBJ2-1, with a weak D call TRBD2 (5 bases). The germline CDR1 and CDR2 sequences are SGHVS and FQNEAQ. The CDR3 runs 13 residues. The V gene lost 7 bases and the J gene lost 12 bases, with 19 bases spanning the gap. The CDR3 loop reads CASNIPGEGGQFF. DNA for the CDR3: TGTGCCAGCAATATACCAGGAGAGGGTGGGCAGTTCTTC.

The chain uses TRBV28 and TRBJ2-1, with a weak D call TRBD1 (6 bases). The germline V and J ends were trimmed by 8 bases and 5 bases, with 13 bases remaining between them. CDR1 is MDHEN and CDR2 is SYDVKM in the germline V gene. The CDR3 consists of 13 residues. CDR3 loop: CASWGRANNEQFF. CDR3 coding DNA: TGTGCCAGCTGGGGGCGGGCCAACAATGAGCAGTTCTTC.

Concerning this clonotype: A much larger clone lies a single base off, so this may be a read error. J is TRBJ2-1 and V is TRBV6-2 or TRBV6-3; D unclear. This CDR3 has 12 residues. The V gene's germline CDR1 is MNHEY and CDR2 SVGEGT. The V and J ends lost 2 bases and 13 bases respectively, with 12 bases between them. CDR3 in amino acids: CASSYRLGDQFF. The CDR3 DNA sequence: TGTGCCAGCAGTTACAGGTTGGGTGATCAGTTCTTC.

V usage is TRBV5-1 and J usage is TRBJ1-1; D gene ambiguous. The V gene's germline CDR1 is SGHRS and CDR2 YFSETQ. CDR3 length: 14 amino acids. Trimming shortened V by 0 bases and J by 1 base, and 7 bases separated the two germline ends. The CDR3, as DNA: TGCGCCAGCAGCTTGGAGCGGCCGAACACTGAAGCTTTCTTT. Translation: CASSLERPNTEAFF.

This clonotype came up many times. The chain recombines TRBV12-3 or TRBV12-4 with TRBJ2-5, with 9 positions matching TRBD2. This CDR3 comprises 16 residues. V shed 3 bases, J shed 2 bases, and the junction held 7 bases outside the gene matches. Here the CDR3 reads CASSFGVAGVQETQYF. For the CDR3, the DNA is TGTGCCAGCAGTTTCGGGGTAGCGGGAGTGCAAGAGACCCAGTACTTC.

At least ten counts were recorded for this clonotype. J is TRBJ2-2 and V is TRBV20-1; TRBD2 aligns across 16 bases. CDR1 and CDR2 from the germline V gene are DFQATT and SNEGSKA (reference sequence). J lost 1 base, V lost 5 bases, and 1 base had no gene match. The CDR3 is 16 residues long. CDR3 in DNA: TGCAGTGCTGGGACTAGCGGGAGGGGGAACACCGGGGAGCTGTTTTTT. As protein: CSAGTSGRGNTGELFF.

As regards this clonotype: Given a much more abundant clone one base away, this may be a read error. The genes are TRBV3-1 and TRBJ1-1, with D perhaps matching TRBD1 (5 bases). Germline V gene lookup returns CDR1 LGHDT and CDR2 YNNKEL (reference sequence). The CDR3 has 13 residues. The CDR3 DNA sequence: TGTGCCGGCAGCCCAGGGAAGTACACTGAAGCTTTCTTT. This translates into CAGSPGKYTEAFF. Variable domain in full (rest from reference TRBV3-1 and TRBJ1-1): DTAVSQTPKYLVTQMGNDKSIKCEQNLGHDTMYWYKQDSKKFLKIMFSYNNKELIINETVPNRFSPKSPDKAHLNLHINSLELGDSAVYFCAGSPGKYTEAFFGQGTRLTVV.

The chain uses TRBV18 and TRBJ2-7, with D perhaps being TRBD1 or TRBD2 (5 bases each). Per germline, CDR1 KGHSH and CDR2 LQKENI. This CDR3 region has 14 residues. V shed 4 bases and J shed 2 bases, with 12 bases lying between them. Written as DNA, the CDR3 is TGTGCCAGCTCACGGGACGGCCCAACCTACGAGCAGTACTTC. Protein: CASSRDGPTYEQYF.